This T cell receptor beta chain is from a study of shared clonotypes between healthy human individuals. This clone came up once. Its antigen is unknown. The CDR3 loop spans 14 amino acids. Trimming took 2 bases from V and 8 from J, leaving 10 bases between them. Germline CDR1 and CDR2: MNHEY and SMNVEV (reference sequence). TCRdb's table, derived via immunoSEQ multiplex PCR, lists solely in-frame clones and lacks some. This table holds millions of clones, around nine tenths found once. General observations from the study: Generation probability values for non-shared clonotypes were lower than those for clonotypes shared by all four donors.

The origin of this receptor is a man younger than 35 in good health. The chain couples TRBV27 to TRBJ1-6; D is unclear. Input material: naive CD4+ T cells sorted from blood. Subset in this sample: CD45RA+ positively selected. The CDR3 sequence: CASSLGGIHSPLHF. DNA for the CDR3: TGTGCCAGCAGTTTAGGAGGGATTCATTCACCCCTCCACTTT.